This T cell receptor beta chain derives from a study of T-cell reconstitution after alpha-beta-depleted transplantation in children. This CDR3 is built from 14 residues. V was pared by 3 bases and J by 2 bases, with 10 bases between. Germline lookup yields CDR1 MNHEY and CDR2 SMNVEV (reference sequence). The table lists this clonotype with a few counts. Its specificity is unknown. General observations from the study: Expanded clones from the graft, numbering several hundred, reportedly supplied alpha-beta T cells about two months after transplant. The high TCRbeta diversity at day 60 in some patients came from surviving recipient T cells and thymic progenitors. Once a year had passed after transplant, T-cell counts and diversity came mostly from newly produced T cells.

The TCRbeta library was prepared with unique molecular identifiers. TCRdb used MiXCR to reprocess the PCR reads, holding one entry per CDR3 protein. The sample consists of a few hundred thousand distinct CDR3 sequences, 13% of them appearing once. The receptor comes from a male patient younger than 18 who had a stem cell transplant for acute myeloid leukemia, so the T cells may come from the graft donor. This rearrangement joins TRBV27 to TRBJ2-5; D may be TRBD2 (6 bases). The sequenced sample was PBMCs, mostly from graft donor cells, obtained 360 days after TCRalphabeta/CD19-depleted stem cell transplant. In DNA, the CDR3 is TGTGCCAGCAGTTTTGCGGGACTGCAAGAGACCCAGTACTTC. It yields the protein CASSFAGLQETQYF.